This is a list of T cell receptor beta chains from one sample in a study of T cells in Graves' hyperthyroidism and ophthalmopathy. A single record per CDR3 protein comes from TCRdb applying MiXCR to the multiplex PCR reads. The data show approximately 400,000 distinct CDR3 sequences, 14% to 15% seen once. Material for sequencing was blood. The source is a woman aged 25-40 years with Graves' hyperthyroidism. Both conserved end residues are part of each CDR3. D genes are given only for firm matches. Size values are once, few and many counts, or a class for expanded clones, and some rows have none.

few	NA	12	TRBV11-2	TRBJ1-2	TGTGCCAGCACCCGAGGACAGCAAGGCTACACCTTC	CASTRGQQGYTF
many	TRBD2	14	TRBV10-3	TRBJ2-5	TGTGCCATCAGTGCGAGCGGGAAACAAGAGACCCAGTACTTC	CAISASGKQETQYF
few	NA	10	TRBV6-1	TRBJ1-1	TGTGCCAGCTACAGGGTACGAGCTTTCTTT	CASYRVRAFF
NA	TRBD2	16	TRBV6-1	TRBJ2-7	TGTGCCAGCAGTGAATTGGCTAGCGGGAGTCTGTACGAGCAGTACTTC	CASSELASGSLYEQYF
few	TRBD2	16	TRBV6-4	TRBJ2-7	TGTGCCAGCATCAAAAGCCCGGGACTAGCGGCCTACGAGCAGTACTTC	CASIKSPGLAAYEQYF
many	NA	13	TRBV3-1	TRBJ2-1	TGTGCCAGCAGCCTCCAGGACTTCAATGAGCAGTTCTTC	CASSLQDFNEQFF
many	NA	13	TRBV27	TRBJ2-1	TGTGCCAGCAGTTGGAGTGAGCGGAATGAGCAGTTCTTC	CASSWSERNEQFF
NA	NA	13	TRBV28	TRBJ2-7	TGTGCCAGCAGTTTAGCGGGACAGTACGAGCAGTACTTC	CASSLAGQYEQYF
NA	TRBD1	12	TRBV2	TRBJ2-7	TGTGCCGGAGGACAGGGGGTCTACGAGCAGTACTTC	CAGGQGVYEQYF
NA	TRBD1	18	TRBV7-9	TRBJ1-5	TGTGCCAGCAGCTCAGCCTCCGACAGGGGGCTTGTAGGTCAGCCCCGGCATTTT	CASSSASDRGLVGQPRHF
NA	NA	12	TRBV7-2	TRBJ2-7	TGTGCCAGCAGCTTAGGGCCCGCCGAGCAGTACTTC	CASSLGPAEQYF
NA	NA	15	TRBV19	TRBJ2-3	TGTGCCAGTAGTAAGACTAGTTGGGGCGTAGATACGCAGTATTTT	CASSKTSWGVDTQYF
NA	TRBD2	17	TRBV20-1	TRBJ2-5	TGCAGTGCTAGAGATCCTGGCCTAGCGGCCTCCCAAGAGACCCAGTACTTC	CSARDPGLAASQETQYF
NA	NA	11	TRBV20-1	TRBJ2-3	TGCAGTGCTCCCCGAGGGGATACGCAGTATTTT	CSAPRGDTQYF
many	NA	13	TRBV6-1	TRBJ1-1	TGTGCCAGCAAAAAGGGCCTCGACACTGAAGCTTTCTTT	CASKKGLDTEAFF
many	TRBD1	16	TRBV11-3	TRBJ2-1	TGTGCCAGCAGCCTCTTCCAAGGGACAGGGGCCAATGAGCAGTTCTTC	CASSLFQGTGANEQFF
NA	NA	16	TRBV7-9	TRBJ2-1	TGTGCCAGCAGCCCACAATACAGGGTGTGGGAGAGTGAGCAGTTCTTC	CASSPQYRVWESEQFF
many	TRBD2	18	TRBV27	TRBJ2-1	TGTGCCAGCAGTTTACTAGCGGGAGGCCTGAGCTCCTACAATGAGCAGTTCTTC	CASSLLAGGLSSYNEQFF
many	NA	12	TRBV19	TRBJ2-1	TGTGCCAGTAGTATTGGCCTCAATGAGCAGTTCTTC	CASSIGLNEQFF
few	NA	14	TRBV10-3	TRBJ2-5	TGTGCCATCAGTGAGCCGGGGCCGGTTGAGACCCAGTACTTC	CAISEPGPVETQYF
NA	TRBD1	13	TRBV30	TRBJ1-3	TGTGCCTGGGAGGGACAGGATGGAAACACCATATATTTT	CAWEGQDGNTIYF
NA	TRBD1	16	TRBV2	TRBJ2-2	TGTGCCAGCAGTGAAGATAGGACAGGGGCCACCGGGGAGCTGTTTTTT	CASSEDRTGATGELFF
NA	NA	11	TRBV27	TRBJ1-1	TGTGCCAGCAGTTCCCCCTACGAAACTTTCTTT	CASSSPYETFF
few	NA	14	TRBV7-2	TRBJ2-5	TGTGCCAGCAGCTTTACAGGGGAGGGTGAGACCCAGTACTTC	CASSFTGEGETQYF
NA	TRBD1	14	TRBV5-8	TRBJ1-1	TGTGCCAGCAGCTTGGGGACAGGGGCAACTGAAGCTTTCTTT	CASSLGTGATEAFF
NA	TRBD1	15	TRBV6-1	TRBJ1-5	TGTGCCAGCAGTCGGACAGGGTGGAACAATCAGCCCCAGCATTTT	CASSRTGWNNQPQHF
many	TRBD1	15	TRBV12-3/TRBV12-4	TRBJ2-7	TGTGCCAGCAGTTTATTTTGGACAGGAACCTACGAGCAGTACTTC	CASSLFWTGTYEQYF
many	NA	14	TRBV28	TRBJ2-1	TGTGCCAGCAGACAAGGGGGGAACCACAATGAGCAGTTCTTC	CASRQGGNHNEQFF
many	NA	16	TRBV27	TRBJ2-7	TGTGCCAGCCCACTATCAGTACGCGGGTTCTCCTACGAGCAGTACTTC	CASPLSVRGFSYEQYF
few	NA	13	TRBV7-9	TRBJ1-2	TGTGCCAGCGACCCACTCGAGGAATATGGCTACACCTTC	CASDPLEEYGYTF
NA	TRBD2	17	TRBV7-9	TRBJ2-7	TGTGCCAGCAGCTTATTGACCGGACTAGCGGGACTCCACGAGCAGTACTTC	CASSLLTGLAGLHEQYF
many	TRBD2	19	TRBV28	TRBJ2-1	TGTGCCAGCAGTCAAAGCACAATATCCCTAGCGGATTACAAGAATGAGCAGTTCTTC	CASSQSTISLADYKNEQFF
many	NA	13	TRBV6-1	TRBJ1-1	TGTGCCAGCAGCCGGGACGGACGCACAGAAGCTTTCTTT	CASSRDGRTEAFF
many	TRBD2	15	TRBV11-2	TRBJ2-7	TGTGCCAGCAGCGCTGGGGCTAGCGGAGCCTACGAGCAGTACTTC	CASSAGASGAYEQYF
NA	TRBD1	18	TRBV6-2/TRBV6-3	TRBJ2-1	TGTGCCAGCAGTCGCGGGACAGGGGGCGTCCGGGTTTACAATGAGCAGTTCTTC	CASSRGTGGVRVYNEQFF
many	NA	14	TRBV20-1	TRBJ1-2	TGCAGTGCTAGAGAAACAGCAGTTAACTATGGCTACACCTTC	CSARETAVNYGYTF
many	TRBD2	16	TRBV18	TRBJ2-1	TGTGCCAGCTCGGCCGGGACTAGCGGGACCTACAATGAGCAGTTCTTC	CASSAGTSGTYNEQFF
few	TRBD1	14	TRBV10-3	TRBJ2-7	TGTGCCATCAGTGACTCCTGGACAGGGAACGAGCAGTACTTC	CAISDSWTGNEQYF
many	TRBD2	17	TRBV30	TRBJ2-7	TGTGCCTGGAGTGCAAGGACGTGGACTAGCGGGACCCACGAGCAGTACTTC	CAWSARTWTSGTHEQYF
many	TRBD1	15	TRBV6-1	TRBJ2-7	TGTGCCAGCAGTCACCGGGACAGGGTCTCCTACGAGCAGTACTTC	CASSHRDRVSYEQYF
NA	NA	17	TRBV13	TRBJ2-3	TGTGCCAGCAGCTCAACCCCGGAAGGCCTCAACACAGATACGCAGTATTTT	CASSSTPEGLNTDTQYF
once	TRBD1	15	TRBV28	TRBJ2-4	TGTGCCAGCAGTTTCGGACAGGGAGGCAAAAACATTCAGTACTTC	CASSFGQGGKNIQYF
once	TRBD2	14	TRBV27	TRBJ2-7	TGTGCCAGCAGTCTTAGCGGGATCGGTAACGAGCAGTACTTC	CASSLSGIGNEQYF
NA	TRBD2	18	TRBV7-3	TRBJ2-1	TGTGCCAGCAGCTCACCAGGACTAGCGGGAGCTCTTTACAATGAGCAGTTCTTC	CASSSPGLAGALYNEQFF
NA	TRBD1	16	TRBV19	TRBJ2-2	TGTGCCAGTAGTATATTGGGGGGACAGGGCGCCGGGGAGCTGTTTTTT	CASSILGGQGAGELFF